These 25 T cell receptor beta chains were sequenced from one sample in a study of radiotherapy plus CTLA-4 blockade in lung cancer listed by TCRdb under 2018. Library preparation used the immunoSEQ multiplex PCR assay. TCRdb stores this immuneACCESS table with in-frame sequences only. Part of the clones is absent; in the studies checked, under half of the shortfall reflects unresolved V genes, and no reason is known for the rest. A total of tens of thousands of clones appear in this sample, 70% to 80% of them only once. The ten largest clonotypes hold around a sixth of the sample. The specimen was peripheral blood, collected from a patient treated with radiotherapy plus ipilimumab. These receptor sequences come from a human donor with non-small cell lung cancer who had a complete response to radiotherapy plus ipilimumab.

Here the CDR3 reads CAISESRTVNQPQHF. CDR3 nucleotides: TGTGCCATCAGTGAGTCCAGGACAGTCAATCAGCCCCAGCATTTT. The rearrangement uses TRBV10-3 and TRBJ1-5; a weak D match, TRBD1 (6 bases). The CDR3 length is 15 residues. Trimming cost V 0 bases and J 3 bases, with 9 bases left between them. Germline loops: CDR1 ENHRY, CDR2 SYGVKD.

The chain joins TRBV5-1 to TRBJ2-3; D unresolved. Trimming cost V 0 bases and J 5 bases, with 4 bases left between them. This CDR3 spans 12 amino acids. CDR1 and CDR2 from the germline V gene are SGHRS and YFSETQ. The chain's CDR3 is CASSLGKDTQYF. The CDR3 bases are TGCGCCAGCAGCTTGGGTAAAGATACGCAGTATTTT.

V usage is TRBV9 and J usage is TRBJ2-2, with TRBD2 identical over 12 bases. Germline V CDR1 and CDR2: SGDLS, YYNGEE. The junction had 11 bases not matched to a gene; V was cut back by 4 bases and J by 4 bases. The CDR3 covers 18 residues. For the CDR3, the DNA is TGTGCCAGCAGCCCAACTCTCCTAGCGGGAGGGCCCACCGGGGAGCTGTTTTTT. Its translation is CASSPTLLAGGPTGELFF.

This chain links TRBV7-2 with TRBJ1-5; TRBD1 is a possible D gene (5 bases). The CDR3 loop spans 16 amino acids. Trimming pared 1 base from V and 2 bases from J, leaving 12 bases between. Germline CDR1 SGHTA, CDR2 FQGNSA. CDR3 sequence: CASSLVMGGGNQPQHF. CDR3 nucleotides: TGTGCCAGCAGCTTAGTTATGGGAGGGGGCAATCAGCCCCAGCATTTT.

This clone was picked up one time. The V gene is TRBV6-5, the J gene TRBJ2-7; TRBD2 might be the D (5 bases). CDR3 length equals 13 residues. Deletions cut 6 bases from V and 0 bases from J, with 9 bases between. The germline CDR1 and CDR2 sequences are MNHEY and SVGAGI. CDR3 region: CASRDSHSYEQYV. DNA for the CDR3: TGTGCCAGCAGGGACTCGCACTCCTACGAGCAGTACGTC.

This clone has more than one count but fewer than ten. The CDR3 DNA reads as TGTGCCAGCAGCCTCGAACTAGGATCTAATGAAAAACTGTTTTTT. It is translated as CASSLELGSNEKLFF. The V call is TRBV14, the J call TRBJ1-4; no reliable D call. The CDR3 covers 15 residues. Germline CDR1 SGHDN, CDR2 FVKESK. Trimming left V 4 bases short and J 3 bases short, with 12 bases between.

The V call is TRBV11-3, the J call TRBJ1-2; a weak D match, TRBD1 (6 bases). CDR1 is SGHNT and CDR2 is YENEEA in the germline V gene. V was trimmed by 2 bases and J by 2 bases, leaving 15 bases between them. This CDR3 spans 16 amino acids. CDR3 nucleotide sequence: TGTGCCAGCAGCTTACATTTTCCGGACAGAAACTATGGCTACACCTTC. This sequence encodes CASSLHFPDRNYGYTF.

CDR3 sequence: CSVDPGQGNEQYF. The CDR3 DNA reads as TGCAGCGTTGACCCGGGACAGGGGAACGAGCAGTACTTC. V is TRBV29-1 and J is TRBJ2-7; 10 bases match TRBD1. Per germline, CDR1 SQVTM and CDR2 ANQGSEA. V dropped 3 bases and J dropped 5; count of bases not matched to a gene: 4. This CDR3 contains 13 residues.

The rearrangement uses TRBV27 and TRBJ2-1; tentative D call: TRBD2 (6 bases). The CDR3 extends over 13 amino acids. Trimming removed 0 bases at V and 9 bases at J, with 9 bases between. Germline V lookup: CDR1 MNHEY, CDR2 SMNVEV (reference sequence). For the CDR3, the DNA is TGTGCCAGCAGTTTATCAGGAGGGCGTGAGCAGTTCTTC. Protein product: CASSLSGGREQFF.

This chain links TRBV4-1 with TRBJ1-4; a possible D gene is TRBD1 (5 bases). The CDR3 is made up of 15 amino acids. The V and J ends lost 1 base and 8 bases respectively, with 14 bases between them. Germline V lookup: CDR1 MGHRA, CDR2 YSYEKL. The CDR3 DNA follows: TGCGCCAGCAGCCAAGTCGGGGGGATATCCGAAAAACTGTTTTTT. Its translation is CASSQVGGISEKLFF.

This clone was found a few times. The chain has TRBV30 and TRBJ2-5; D is perhaps TRBD2 (7 bases). V dropped 2 bases and J dropped 5 bases, with 15 bases sitting between them. The germline V gene has CDR1 GTSNPN and CDR2 SVGIG (reference sequence). The CDR3 is 14 residues long. The chain's CDR3 is CAWSLGGADETQYF. The CDR3 nucleotides are TGTGCCTGGAGTCTGGGGGGGGCCGATGAGACCCAGTACTTC.

The chain is built from TRBV9 and TRBJ2-2, with D perhaps TRBD1 (6 bases). V dropped 3 bases and J dropped 2 bases, with 14 bases sitting between them. Germline-derived CDR1 and CDR2 are SGDLS and YYNGEE. The CDR3 loop spans 16 amino acids. CDR3 in DNA: TGTGCCAGCAGCGCCCGTACAGGGTCCAACACCGGGGAGCTGTTTTTT. Protein: CASSARTGSNTGELFF.

This clone appeared a single time. CDR3 region: CASSPGTMNTEAFF. The CDR3, as DNA: TGTGCCAGCAGCCCAGGGACAATGAACACTGAAGCTTTCTTT. The rearrangement uses TRBV7-2 and TRBJ1-1, with a possible D match to TRBD1 (6 bases). Germline CDR1 is SGHTA and CDR2 is FQGNSA. The V gene lost 5 bases and the J gene lost 0 bases, with 10 bases spanning the gap. The CDR3 is 14 residues long.

About this clone: Germline and junction disagree at one end, which may indicate a read error. The rearrangement links TRBV7-7 to TRBJ2-2; perhaps TRBD1 as D (6 bases). This CDR3 is built from 13 residues. CDR1 SSHAT and CDR2 FNYEAQ come from the germline V gene (reference sequence). Here the CDR3 reads CASSSTGTGELFF. CDR3 bases: TGTGCTAGCAGCTCAACAGGGACCGGGGAGCTGTTTTTT.

The chain combines TRBV7-9 with TRBJ2-7, with 7 bases identical to TRBD1. The length of the CDR3 is 13 residues. V was pared by 4 bases and J by 3 bases, with 3 bases of the junction left unmatched. Germline CDR1 is SEHNR and CDR2 is FQNEAQ (reference sequence). CDR3 nucleotides: TGTGCCAGCAGCTCGGACAGGCACTACGAGCAGTACGTC. Its translation is CASSSDRHYEQYV.

The chain couples TRBV30 to TRBJ1-2; 10 bases agree with TRBD1. The CDR3 has 14 amino acids. Trimming at V came to 3 bases and at J to 2 bases, leaving 3 bases not matched to a gene. Germline V CDR1 and CDR2: GTSNPN, SVGIG (reference sequence). This CDR3 is CAWRGQGLNYGYTF. The CDR3, as DNA: TGTGCCTGGAGGGGACAGGGGCTCAACTATGGCTACACCTTC.

This rearrangement joins TRBV15 to TRBJ2-1; 12 nucleotides match TRBD1. Trimming at V came to 7 bases and at J to 9 bases, leaving 7 bases not matched to a gene. The CDR3 is 14 residues long. CDR1 is LNHNV, CDR2 YYDKDF, per germline (reference sequence). The CDR3 reads CATNRDRGLGEQFF. In DNA form, the CDR3 reads TGTGCCACCAACCGGGACAGGGGGCTAGGTGAGCAGTTCTTC.

The rearrangement links TRBV11-3 to TRBJ2-2; 8 bases line up with TRBD2. The CDR3 runs to 14 residues. Germline CDR1 reads SGHNT; CDR2 reads YENEEA. V shed 5 bases and J 6 bases; nucleotides not matched to a gene: 5. In DNA, the CDR3 is TGTGCCAGCAGCGTCGGGGGGGGATCCGGGGAGCTGTTTTTT. Amino acid sequence: CASSVGGGSGELFF.

J is TRBJ1-1 and V is TRBV5-6; tentatively, D is TRBD1 (5 bases). The CDR3 sequence is 13 residues long. Germline V gene sequence: CDR1 SGHDT, CDR2 YYEEEE. V dropped 3 bases and J dropped 2 bases, with 8 bases sitting between them. The CDR3 region has the DNA TGTGCCAGCAGCTGGGGGGAAAACACTGAAGCTTTCTTT. Encoded protein: CASSWGENTEAFF.

The rearrangement links TRBV5-4 to TRBJ2-1; TRBD2 matches at 8 bases. This CDR3 has 16 residues. CDR1 is SGHNT and CDR2 is YYREEE in the germline V gene (reference sequence). With 5 bases clipped from V and 8 bases from J, the junction kept 15 bases outside the gene matches. CDR3 amino acids: CASRKALAASRDEQFF. The CDR3 region has the DNA TGTGCCAGCAGAAAGGCACTAGCGGCTTCGCGGGATGAGCAGTTCTTC.

The chain has TRBV5-6 and TRBJ1-1; tentatively, D is TRBD1 (6 bases). The CDR3 totals 16 residues. The V gene lost 4 bases and the J gene lost 4 bases, with 20 bases spanning the gap. The germline V gene encodes CDR1 SGHDT and CDR2 YYEEEE. The CDR3 spells CASSVTVIRGSTEAFF. The DNA of the CDR3 is TGTGCCAGCAGCGTAACTGTCATTAGGGGGAGCACTGAAGCTTTCTTT.

This clone has just a few counts. V and J are TRBV7-9 and TRBJ2-3; 14 positions agree with TRBD2. Germline V gene lookup returns CDR1 SEHNR and CDR2 FQNEAQ (reference sequence). This CDR3 is 16 amino acids long. The V and J ends lost 6 bases and 1 base, in that order; junction bases with no gene match: 3. DNA for the CDR3: TGTGCCAGCAGGCCGGGACTAGCGGGGGGCACAGATACGCAGTATTTT. Its protein product is CASRPGLAGGTDTQYF.

The chain couples TRBV7-2 to TRBJ2-2, with D perhaps TRBD2 (5 bases). The CDR3 covers 15 residues. The V end lost 1 base, the J end lost 5 bases, and 11 bases lay between the germline ends. Germline CDR1 SGHTA, CDR2 FQGNSA. For the CDR3, the DNA is TGTGCCAGCAGCTTAGAGGGAGTGAGGACCGGGGAGCTGTTTTTT. This translates into CASSLEGVRTGELFF.

The CDR3 DNA follows: TGTGCCAGCAGCGTAGCGAGCGGGAGGGGCAATGAGCAGTTCTTC. It specifies CASSVASGRGNEQFF. J is TRBJ2-1 and V is TRBV9; TRBD2 matches at 10 bases. The CDR3 sequence is 15 residues long. Germline CDR1 reads SGDLS; CDR2 reads YYNGEE. Trimming took 0 bases from V and 6 from J; bases not matched to a gene: 3.

This chain uses TRBV19 with TRBJ2-1; weak D call: TRBD2 (5 bases). The V gene's germline CDR1 is LNHDA and CDR2 SQIVND (reference sequence). Trimming pared 5 bases from V and 3 bases from J, leaving 8 bases between. This CDR3 has 13 amino acids. The chain's CDR3 is CASSSGNYNEQFF. Written as DNA, the CDR3 is TGTGCCAGTAGTTCCGGGAACTACAATGAGCAGTTCTTC.